This is a list of T cell receptor beta chains from one sample in a study of blood T cell repertoires in COVID-19. Assay: immunoSEQ multiplex PCR; the TCRdb copy retains only in-frame clones and omits some. The table includes 400,000 or so clones, roughly 90% detected once. The sequenced sample consisted of peripheral blood. Receptors originate from a woman in her 40s with COVID-19, enrolled during active disease. Each CDR3 is given with its conserved first and last residue. The order of the fields is J gene, CDR3 length, D gene, V gene, clone size, CDR3 protein, CDR3 DNA. The D gene is left open where the match is weak. Some rows mark clone size as missing; the rest say once, few, many or name a class of expanded clone.

j_call: TRBJ1-1
cdr3_length: 14
d_call: -
v_call: TRBV7-2
clone_size: -
cdr3_aa: CASSLKGEGTEAFF
cdr3_nt: TGTGCCAGCAGCTTAAAGGGGGAGGGAACTGAAGCTTTCTTT

j_call: TRBJ2-3
cdr3_length: 15
d_call: TRBD2
v_call: TRBV7-2
clone_size: -
cdr3_aa: CASSLRAGPTDTQYF
cdr3_nt: TGTGCCAGCAGCTTACGAGCGGGGCCCACAGATACGCAGTATTTT

j_call: TRBJ1-3
cdr3_length: 17
d_call: -
v_call: TRBV4-1
clone_size: -
cdr3_aa: CASNFRIGSGSGNTIYF
cdr3_nt: TGCGCCAGCAACTTTCGTATCGGTAGTGGCTCTGGAAACACCATATATTTT

j_call: TRBJ2-2
cdr3_length: 17
d_call: TRBD2
v_call: TRBV3-1/TRBV3-2
clone_size: -
cdr3_aa: CASSQDWGGPVTGELFF
cdr3_nt: TGTGCCAGCAGCCAAGACTGGGGAGGGCCGGTAACCGGGGAGCTGTTTTTT

j_call: TRBJ2-7
cdr3_length: 18
d_call: -
v_call: TRBV9
clone_size: -
cdr3_aa: CASSVGSTAWTVLGEQYF
cdr3_nt: TGTGCCAGCAGCGTAGGGAGTACGGCCTGGACAGTGTTGGGCGAGCAGTACTTC

j_call: TRBJ2-3
cdr3_length: 13
d_call: -
v_call: TRBV7-9
clone_size: -
cdr3_aa: CAGRHLDTDTQYF
cdr3_nt: TGTGCCGGCCGACACCTCGACACAGATACGCAGTATTTT

j_call: TRBJ1-2
cdr3_length: 14
d_call: -
v_call: TRBV6-5
clone_size: -
cdr3_aa: CASSLSGGAYGYTF
cdr3_nt: TGTGCCAGCAGCCTATCGGGGGGCGCCTATGGCTACACCTTC

j_call: TRBJ2-1
cdr3_length: 14
d_call: -
v_call: TRBV7-9
clone_size: -
cdr3_aa: CATRAAGKRHEQFF
cdr3_nt: TGTGCCACCCGGGCGGCAGGGAAACGTCATGAGCAGTTCTTC

j_call: TRBJ1-3
cdr3_length: 15
d_call: TRBD1
v_call: TRBV9
clone_size: -
cdr3_aa: CASSVGTGQANTIYF
cdr3_nt: TGTGCCAGCAGCGTAGGGACAGGGCAAGCAAACACCATATATTTT

j_call: TRBJ2-1
cdr3_length: 16
d_call: -
v_call: TRBV11-3
clone_size: -
cdr3_aa: CASSLGDISSYNEQFF
cdr3_nt: TGTGCCAGCAGCTTAGGGGACATCAGCTCCTACAATGAGCAGTTCTTC

j_call: TRBJ1-1
cdr3_length: 14
d_call: TRBD1
v_call: TRBV3-1/TRBV3-2
clone_size: -
cdr3_aa: CASRGQGAGSEAFF
cdr3_nt: TGTGCCAGCAGGGGACAGGGGGCTGGATCTGAAGCTTTCTTT

j_call: TRBJ1-6
cdr3_length: 16
d_call: -
v_call: TRBV6-5
clone_size: -
cdr3_aa: CASSFTSSWGDSPLHF
cdr3_nt: TGTGCCAGCAGTTTTACCTCCTCCTGGGGGGATTCACCCCTCCACTTT

j_call: TRBJ1-4
cdr3_length: 13
d_call: -
v_call: TRBV5-1
clone_size: few
cdr3_aa: CASRLKGDEKLFF
cdr3_nt: TGCGCCAGCAGGCTCAAGGGAGATGAAAAACTGTTTTTT

j_call: TRBJ2-1
cdr3_length: 16
d_call: TRBD2
v_call: TRBV24-1
clone_size: -
cdr3_aa: CATSDFAGGAGKQQFF
cdr3_nt: TGTGCCACCAGTGATTTTGCGGGGGGGGCCGGAAAACAGCAGTTCTTC

j_call: TRBJ1-1
cdr3_length: 13
d_call: TRBD1
v_call: TRBV7-8
clone_size: -
cdr3_aa: CASSRDRDTEAFF
cdr3_nt: TGTGCCAGCAGCCGAGACAGGGACACTGAAGCTTTCTTT

j_call: TRBJ2-7
cdr3_length: 15
d_call: TRBD2
v_call: TRBV27
clone_size: -
cdr3_aa: CASSFLASGGYEQYF
cdr3_nt: TGTGCCAGCAGTTTTCTCGCGTCGGGAGGCTACGAGCAGTACTTC

j_call: TRBJ1-5
cdr3_length: 14
d_call: -
v_call: TRBV28
clone_size: -
cdr3_aa: CASSLGGGNQPQHF
cdr3_nt: TGTGCCAGCTCCCTTGGGGGGGGCAATCAGCCCCAGCATTTT

j_call: TRBJ1-2
cdr3_length: 16
d_call: -
v_call: TRBV10-3
clone_size: -
cdr3_aa: CAISELEGSGDYGYTF
cdr3_nt: TGTGCCATCAGTGAGTTAGAGGGATCGGGAGATTATGGCTACACCTTC

j_call: TRBJ2-1
cdr3_length: 16
d_call: -
v_call: TRBV27
clone_size: -
cdr3_aa: CASKASVDSSYNEQFF
cdr3_nt: TGTGCCAGCAAGGCCAGCGTGGACAGCTCCTACAATGAGCAGTTCTTC